Presented here are 24 T cell receptor beta chains from one specimen sequenced in a study of CD8 T cells in ankylosing spondylitis. TCRdb re-derived calls from the 5' RACE reads in MiXCR, one entry per CDR3 protein. The sample contains around 890,000 distinct CDR3 sequences, approximately 12% of which appear only once. Study-level results: There was a TCR beta motif, made of several highly homologous variants, that appeared characteristic of ankylosing spondylitis blood.

The antigens these receptors bind are not known. Sequenced: blood, either unsorted or a sorted T cell fraction (not recorded which). These receptors all stem from a male donor with ankylosing spondylitis.

The table lists this clonotype with a few counts. This chain links TRBV5-1 with TRBJ2-1; D call uncertain. Germline V lookup: CDR1 SGHRS, CDR2 YFSETQ. Trimming shortened V by 2 bases and J by 10 bases, and 10 bases separated the two germline ends. The CDR3 is 12 amino acids. CDR3 loop: CASSLDLREQFF. The CDR3 DNA is TGCGCCAGCAGCTTAGACTTGAGGGAGCAGTTCTTC.

This CDR3 is CASSDEGANTEAFF. CDR3 coding DNA: TGTGCCAGCAGCGACGAGGGGGCGAACACTGAAGCTTTCTTT. This chain links TRBV9 with TRBJ1-1; 7 bases line up with TRBD1. The germline V gene encodes CDR1 SGDLS and CDR2 YYNGEE. Trimming at V came to 3 bases and at J to 1 base, leaving 3 bases not matched to a gene. There are 14 residues in the CDR3.

The table lists this clonotype with many counts. This sequence joins TRBV27 and TRBJ1-2, with 7 bases identical to TRBD1. Germline loops: CDR1 MNHEY, CDR2 SMNVEV (reference sequence). V lost 4 bases, J lost 0 bases, and 14 bases stayed unmatched. The CDR3 sequence is 18 residues long. CDR3 nucleotide sequence: TGTGCCAGCAGTTCGACCGGGACAGAGCGTTCAACTAACTATGGCTACACCTTC. As protein: CASSSTGTERSTNYGYTF.

V is TRBV5-1 and J is TRBJ2-3; possibly TRBD2 for D (6 bases). CDR1 is SGHRS and CDR2 is YFSETQ in the germline V gene. V gave up 2 bases and J gave up 6 bases, with 16 bases separating them. The CDR3 runs to 15 residues. DNA of the CDR3: TGCGCCAGCAGCTTTTCTAGCGCACCAGGGGATACGCAGTATTTT. Residues: CASSFSSAPGDTQYF.

The chain is built from TRBV28 and TRBJ2-5, with 8 positions matching TRBD2. The germline V gene encodes CDR1 MDHEN and CDR2 SYDVKM. The CDR3 has 17 residues. V gave up 1 base and J gave up 1 base; unmatched junction bases: 8. CDR3 sequence reads: CASSLFITGGSQETQYF. The DNA for the CDR3 is TGTGCCAGCAGTTTATTTATAACGGGAGGGTCCCAAGAGACCCAGTACTTC.

This clonotype was recorded a few times. The rearrangement uses TRBV4-2 and TRBJ2-7; 9 bases align to TRBD2. Unmatched junction bases numbered 3, after V lost 3 bases and J lost 3 bases. The CDR3 extends over 14 amino acids. Germline V gene lookup returns CDR1 LGHNA and CDR2 YNFKEQ. The CDR3 DNA is TGTGCCAGCAGCCAGACGACTAGCGGCTACGAGCAGTACTTC. It specifies CASSQTTSGYEQYF.

This clonotype occurred a few times. The J gene is TRBJ1-2, the V gene TRBV9; D is unclear. Trimming shortened V by 4 bases and J by 4 bases, and 11 bases separated the two germline ends. CDR3 size: 13 residues. In germline, CDR1 is SGDLS, CDR2 YYNGEE. In nucleotides, the CDR3 is TGTGCCAGCAGCCGAACAGCAACCTATGGCTACACCTTC. It codes for CASSRTATYGYTF.

This clonotype appeared a few times. The gene calls are TRBV6-5 and TRBJ1-1; TRBD1 might be the D (6 bases). Trimming pared 2 bases from V and 0 bases from J, leaving 13 bases between. Germline assignment: CDR1 MNHEY and CDR2 SVGAGI. CDR3 length equals 16 residues. For the CDR3, the DNA is TGTGCCAGCAGTTACCCGGGGGGGACATTGAACACTGAAGCTTTCTTT. Translated, it gives CASSYPGGTLNTEAFF.

The genes are TRBV5-6 and TRBJ1-2; 8 positions match TRBD1. Germline assignment: CDR1 SGHDT and CDR2 YYEEEE. The length of the CDR3 is 15 residues. The V segment lost 4 bases and the J segment 7 bases; nucleotides outside the gene matches: 12. CDR3 nucleotides: TGTGCCAGCAGCCGAGGGCAGGGGGCCTTTGGTGGCTACACCTTC. It specifies CASSRGQGAFGGYTF.

This clonotype appeared many times. J is TRBJ2-5 and V is TRBV29-1; unclear D gene. This CDR3 has 12 residues. Germline values: CDR1 SQVTM, CDR2 ANQGSEA. Trimming removed 4 bases at V and 4 bases at J, with 10 bases between. The CDR3 bases are TGCAGCGTTGTTACACAGAGAGAGACCCAGTACTTC. It codes for CSVVTQRETQYF. Together with reference TRBV29-1 and TRBJ2-5, the CDR3 gives the full variable domain: SAVISQKPSRDICQRGTSLTIQCQVDSQVTMMFWYRQQPGQSLTLIATANQGSEATYESGFVIDKFPISRPNLTFSTLTVSNMSPEDSSIYLCSVVTQRETQYFGPGTRLLVL.

The chain employs TRBV7-2 and TRBJ1-1; D is ambiguous. The germline V and J ends were trimmed by 2 bases and 1 base, with 11 bases remaining between them. Germline CDR1 and CDR2: SGHTA and FQGNSA. This CDR3 has 15 residues. CDR3 nucleotide sequence: TGTGCCAGCAGCTTATTACAGCTTGGGAACACTGAAGCTTTCTTT. Its translation: CASSLLQLGNTEAFF.

This clonotype was seen repeatedly, ten times or more. V and J are TRBV4-2 and TRBJ2-1; TRBD2 aligns across 12 bases. The CDR3 contains 15 residues. J gave up 6 bases and V 5 bases, and 5 bases lay outside the gene matches. The germline CDR1 and CDR2 sequences are LGHNA and YNFKEQ. The CDR3 region is CASSGGTSGLNEQFF. Here the CDR3 DNA reads TGTGCCAGCAGCGGTGGGACTAGCGGGCTCAATGAGCAGTTCTTC.

The rearrangement uses TRBV20-1 and TRBJ2-1, with 7 nucleotides matching TRBD2. Germline values: CDR1 DFQATT, CDR2 SNEGSKA (reference sequence). The V and J ends lost 4 bases and 1 base, in that order; junction bases with no gene match: 16. CDR3 length equals 18 residues. The CDR3 is CSATSAGTTVKSYNEQFF. For the CDR3, the DNA is TGCAGTGCTACCAGTGCCGGGACTACTGTTAAGTCCTACAATGAGCAGTTCTTC.

This clonotype turned up a few times. The chain combines TRBV9 with TRBJ2-3, with 12 bases matching TRBD2. V lost 0 bases, J lost 4 bases, and 6 bases stayed unmatched. Germline CDR1 SGDLS, CDR2 YYNGEE. The length of the CDR3 is 17 residues. For the CDR3, the DNA is TGTGCCAGCAGCGTAGTACTAGCGGGAGGCCGTCCAGATACGCAGTATTTT. Translating gives CASSVVLAGGRPDTQYF.

This chain links TRBV20-1 with TRBJ2-5; 10 positions agree with TRBD2. The CDR3 runs to 13 residues. From germline, CDR1 is DFQATT and CDR2 SNEGSKA (reference sequence). Unmatched junction bases numbered 5, after V lost 8 bases and J lost 2 bases. CDR3 coding DNA: TGCAGTCTAAGCGGGAGGGGGCAAGAGACCCAGTACTTC. It is translated as CSLSGRGQETQYF.

This clonotype was seen a handful of times. This sequence joins TRBV20-1 and TRBJ1-4; weak D call: TRBD1 (5 bases). This CDR3 contains 13 residues. The germline V gene has CDR1 DFQATT and CDR2 SNEGSKA (reference sequence). V was pared by 5 bases and J by 7 bases, with 14 bases between. CDR3 amino acids: CSAPTGGGEKLFF. The DNA of the CDR3 is TGCAGTGCTCCCACGGGGGGAGGTGAAAAACTGTTTTTT.

The chain carries TRBV7-9 and TRBJ1-2; D is undetermined. The germline CDR1 and CDR2 sequences are SEHNR and FQNEAQ (reference sequence). The CDR3 runs to 14 residues. V was shortened by 5 bases and J by 8 bases, with 18 bases between the two germline ends. CDR3 bases: TGTGCCAGCAGCCCCGGCAGGCAAGATGACGGCTACACCTTC. The encoded protein is CASSPGRQDDGYTF.

The chain recombines TRBV6-2 or TRBV6-3 with TRBJ2-7; 10 bases line up with TRBD1. This CDR3 comprises 15 residues. Germline CDR1 is MNHEY and CDR2 is SVGEGT. V gave up 7 bases and J gave up 5 bases; unmatched junction bases: 11. CDR3: CASTLPGTGDDEQYF. The CDR3, as DNA: TGTGCCAGCACCTTACCCGGGACAGGGGACGACGAGCAGTACTTC.

This clonotype was seen more than once but under ten times. The J gene is TRBJ2-3, the V gene TRBV5-1, with a possible D match to TRBD2 (5 bases). Trimming pared 7 bases from V and 5 bases from J, leaving 11 bases between. The CDR3 is made up of 12 amino acids. Germline CDR1 and CDR2: SGHRS and YFSETQ. The CDR3, as DNA: TGCGCCAGCGGGAGAGGAGTAGATACGCAGTATTTT. This encodes CASGRGVDTQYF. Based on the CDR3 plus reference TRBV5-1 and TRBJ2-3, the full variable domain is KAGVTQTPRYLIKTRGQQVTLSCSPISGHRSVSWYQQTPGQGLQFLFEYFSETQRNKGNFPGRFSGRQFSNSRSEMNVSTLELGDSALYLCASGRGVDTQYFGPGTRLTVL.

This CDR3 is CASSPLQGVETQYF. The CDR3 DNA sequence: TGTGCCAGCTCACCTCTACAGGGGGTCGAGACCCAGTACTTC. The genes are TRBV18 and TRBJ2-5; TRBD1 agrees at 8 bases. The germline gives CDR1 KGHSH, CDR2 LQKENI. The CDR3 has 14 amino acids. V lost 3 bases and J lost 5; bases outside the gene matches: 5.

This clonotype was detected ten times or more. The V and J genes are TRBV7-2 and TRBJ2-1; tentatively, D is TRBD2 (6 bases). Germline values: CDR1 SGHTA, CDR2 FQGNSA. The CDR3 has 16 amino acids. The V end lost 6 bases, the J end lost 4 bases, and 19 bases lay between the germline ends. The CDR3, as DNA: TGTGCCAGCAGTAAGAGGCAGACTAGGGATTACAATGAGCAGTTCTTC. Amino acid sequence: CASSKRQTRDYNEQFF.

This clonotype has just a few counts. The gene calls are TRBV15 and TRBJ2-1; D is ambiguous. CDR1 LNHNV and CDR2 YYDKDF come from the germline V gene (reference sequence). CDR3 size: 17 residues. The V and J ends lost 0 bases and 0 bases respectively, with 12 bases between them. CDR3 sequence reads: CATSRETLQGSYNEQFF. The CDR3 DNA is TGTGCCACCAGCAGAGAGACTCTTCAAGGCTCCTACAATGAGCAGTTCTTC. Full variable domain (missing parts from reference TRBV15 and TRBJ2-1): DAMVIQNPRYQVTQFGKPVTLSCSQTLNHNVMYWYQQKSSQAPKLLFHYYDKDFNNEADTPDNFQSRRPNTSFCFLDIRSPGLGDTAMYLCATSRETLQGSYNEQFFGPGTRLTVL.

This clonotype turned up a few times. The chain couples TRBV7-9 to TRBJ1-1, with D unclear. The CDR3 loop spans 14 amino acids. V lost 1 base and J 4 bases, leaving 10 bases between the germline ends. CDR1 SEHNR and CDR2 FQNEAQ come from the germline V gene (reference sequence). For the CDR3, the DNA is TGTGCCAGCAGCTTAGAGGGAGCGAGCACTGAAGCTTTCTTT. Its protein is CASSLEGASTEAFF.

The chain has TRBV6-2 or TRBV6-3 and TRBJ1-4; tentative D call: TRBD1 (6 bases). V was trimmed by 8 bases and J by 8 bases, leaving 15 bases between them. The germline gives CDR1 MNHEY, CDR2 SVGEGT. The CDR3 has 13 residues. The CDR3 region has the DNA TGTGCCAGCGGACACAGGGCCGACGAAAAACTGTTTTTT. Its protein is CASGHRADEKLFF.